This T cell receptor beta chain is drawn from a study of shared clonotypes between healthy human individuals (dated by TCRdb to about 2020). As for the study more broadly: A few men and a couple of women, aged 18 to 49 years, made up the cohort. For each donor, three plates each were used for CD4 naive and CD4 memory, two plates were used for CD8 naive, and one plate was used for CD8 memory. To estimate repertoire size and how much clonotype sharing occurs between individuals, the study deeply sequenced the blood TCR repertoires of several healthy adults. Each donor's leukapheresis produced roughly between about 0.8 and 8.9 billion PBMCs. Libraries were prepared and TCR repertoires were sequenced by different laboratories using diverse techniques, in order to increase sequencing depth and limit assay-specific biases. The paper's findings and limits, for the study overall: When several donors were compared, the shared fraction of clonotypes was about 5% for naive CD4, more than 3% for naive CD8, roughly 2.5% for memory CD4, and 0.35% to 0.4% for memory CD8. Incomplete sequencing was indicated by rarefaction of sorted-subset datasets, despite the large sequencing depth. Clonotypes shared by all four sorted-subset donors showed higher generation probabilities than non-shared clonotypes. Larger estimated clonotype richness was generally found for naive subsets than for memory subsets. Pairwise subsampling led to the expectation that sequencing depth would affect the degree of clonotype sharing among donors. The small number of donors limited the genetic and exposure-history diversity represented. Sampling was restricted to blood, and TCR repertoires in tissue are likely to differ from TCR repertoires in blood.

The donors were healthy, HIV-negative adults who had no recently reported acute infections or vaccinations. Every donor was a Caucasian adult residing in Nashville, Tennessee, USA. CD4+ T cells were enriched by magnetic negative selection, after which naive cells were positively selected on CD45RA and the negative fraction was taken as the memory subset. Blood was obtained by leukapheresis, after which PBMCs were separated by Ficoll-Histopaque density gradient centrifugation and cryopreserved in liquid nitrogen vapor phase. Analytical flow cytometry was used to check the purity and quantity of each magnetically sorted T cell population. Genomic DNA was isolated from every sorted fraction and measured by UV absorbance on a Nanodrop 2000c. Using the deep immunoSEQ assay, multiplex PCR amplified TCR CDR3 regions from genomic DNA. Extracted genomic DNA from each cell subset was spread evenly across all wells of several immunoSEQ 96-well plates, with each plate serving as a replicate. For sorted subsets, 200 ng of genomic DNA, equivalent to around 31,000 T cell genomes, went into each replicate PCR. Purified libraries were measured with a Qubit 3.0 fluorometer, size-checked on a Bioanalyzer 2100, and measured again with the KAPA Library Quantification kit. Each immunoSEQ 96-well plate was sequenced on its own single-read 150-cycle Illumina NextSeq 550 flow cell. The original pipeline was this. Because the immunoSEQ output held only junctional sequences and lacked quality scores, the filtering could not match the filtering applied to full-length reads. Sequences were annotated with PyIR, a Python wrapper for IgBLAST v1.9, and V/J genes and CDR3 were assigned using IMGT germline references. Reads were filtered out if the reads had weak V/J assignments (E-value above 1e-6), no CDR3, stop codons, out-of-frame junctions, or ambiguous translated residues. V3J clonotypes were defined as sequences sharing the same inferred V gene, J gene, and CDR3 amino acid sequence. To compute the percentage overlap between repertoires, the number of shared unique clonotypes was divided by the size of the smaller repertoire. RTK rarefaction, the Chao1 estimator, and Recon v2.1 estimates of unobserved clonotypes were used to assess repertoire richness. OLGA was used to compute generation probabilities for all TCRbeta clonotypes that the gDNA method yielded from a few donors. The table comes from immuneACCESS by way of TCRdb, which keeps in-frame sequences with V and J called. Part of the clones is missing from these tables; in studies checked, under half for an unresolved V gene and the rest for unknown reasons. That table is the source of V, J and clone size, and D and trimming were worked out from the DNA. The sample includes 1,500,000 or so clones, with around 95% observed a single time. The ten largest clones represent over 1% of the sample.

V gives up 10 bases and J gives up 4 bases, and the segment between their germline ends measures 10 bases. CDR1 and CDR2 (MDHEN, SYDVKM) derive from the germline V gene. The CDR3, from cysteine to phenylalanine, totals 11 residues. The DNA shown is the 33-base CDR3, in frame from base 1. As to this clone: Which antigen it targets is not known. Base quality data are lacking; no much larger clone is found one base away.

In this chain, TRBV28 is recombined with TRBJ1-2; too little of a D gene remains to name it. The specimen was naive CD4+ T cells sorted from blood. The sample's cell subset or site label is to be understood as: CD45RA+ positively selected. This TCR came from a man aged 25-45 years in good health. The DNA reads TGTGCCACCGGACGGTCCTATGGCTACACCTTC. Its coded protein is CATGRSYGYTF.